This TCR beta chain is from a study of blood T cell repertoires in COVID-19. Germline V gene sequence: CDR1 SGHAT, CDR2 FQNNGV. The CDR3 sequence is 14 residues long. Trimming shortened V by 5 bases and J by 6 bases, and 14 bases separated the two germline ends. Clones were read by immunoSEQ multiplex PCR, and TCRdb kept only the in-frame ones, dropping some. The repertoire holds about 65,000 clones, with 93% as singletons. The clonotype was recovered from a man in his 70s with active COVID-19. This chain uses TRBV11-2 with TRBJ1-5, with D perhaps matching TRBD1 (6 bases). Material: peripheral blood. Here the CDR3 DNA reads TGTGCCAGCAGCCCAGGGTTACAGGGTCAGCCCCAGCATTTT. Amino acid sequence: CASSPGLQGQPQHF.